This record covers a single T cell receptor beta chain. Its antigen remains unknown. Being one base from a much bigger clone, this may be a read error. These data come from a study of blood T cells in healthy people across ages. Study-wide results and caveats: Any changes in expanded clonotypes were possibly confounded, as donor CMV status remained unknown. Calculation of diversity from one million T cells yielded estimates considered to be underestimates. Measured against age, TCR beta diversity per million T cells decreased in a roughly linear manner.

Alongside a J-beta primer mix, a sample-barcoded 5' primer served in a second PCR lasting about 7 to 12 cycles. MiXCR was run by TCRdb on the 5' RACE reads, yielding one entry per CDR3 protein. The sample lists 790,000 or so distinct CDR3 sequences, about 61% occurring once. Trimming took 7 bases from V and 9 from J, leaving 28 bases between them. Germline loops: CDR1 SQVTM, CDR2 ANQGSEA. The CDR3 sequence is 16 residues long. Russia was home to the donors, healthy Caucasian individuals aged roughly 6 to 90. This clonotype was sampled from a man aged 35 to 55 in good health. This chain links TRBV29-1 with TRBJ2-1; D may be TRBD1 (5 bases). The specimen was blood. The CDR3 loop is CSAPCPRQPAESEQFF. The CDR3 DNA reads as TGCAGCGCCCCTTGTCCGAGACAGCCAGCCGAGAGTGAGCAGTTCTTC.